The 22 T cell receptor beta chains listed next were all sequenced from one sample in a study of cytomegalovirus exposure and HLA in healthy donors. PCR used 60 Vbeta primers and 13 Jbeta primers. Some clones are missing from TCRdb's copy, which holds only in-frame ones; the method was immunoSEQ multiplex PCR. The sample has under 150,000 clones, around 83% seen once. Material: PBMCs. These receptors all come from a man aged 50 to 60 in good health and CMV-seronegative.

The gene calls are TRBV9 and TRBJ2-1, with D uncertain. CDR3 length: 14 residues. Germline V gene data show CDR1 as SGDLS and CDR2 as YYNGEE. The V end was cut by 3 bases, the J end by 5 bases, with 12 bases between. The CDR3 bases are TGTGCCAGCAGCGGCATTCTGGCCCACAATGAGCAGTTCTTC. Translated, it gives CASSGILAHNEQFF.

This chain joins TRBV19 and TRBJ1-1; TRBD1 matches 10 bases. J gave up 1 base and V 5 bases, and 10 bases lay outside the gene matches. CDR1 is LNHDA and CDR2 is SQIVND in the germline V gene (reference sequence). The CDR3 is 17 amino acids. Written as DNA, the CDR3 is TGTGCCAGTAGTTCCCCCCTGACAGGGGGCCCGAACACTGAAGCTTTCTTT. Protein product: CASSSPLTGGPNTEAFF.

The chain couples TRBV7-8 to TRBJ1-5; TRBD1 matches at 10 bases. This CDR3 is built from 16 residues. With V trimmed by 5 bases and J by 1 base, 5 bases remained unmatched. Germline V gene lookup returns CDR1 SGHVS and CDR2 FQNEAQ. The CDR3 DNA reads as TGTGCCAGCAGCCCCTGGACAGGGGGAAGCAATCAGCCCCAGCATTTT. Its translation is CASSPWTGGSNQPQHF.

The rearrangement links TRBV11-2 to TRBJ2-5, with D unclear. This CDR3 is 11 amino acids long. Germline lookup yields CDR1 SGHAT and CDR2 FQNNGV. The V and J ends lost 7 bases and 0 bases respectively, with 3 bases between them. The CDR3 loop is CASTNQETQYF. In nucleotides, the CDR3 is TGTGCCAGCACCAACCAAGAGACCCAGTACTTC.

This chain connects TRBV18 to TRBJ1-5; TRBD1 is a possible D gene (5 bases). CDR1 is KGHSH, CDR2 LQKENI, per germline. V dropped 4 bases and J dropped 1 base, with 8 bases sitting between them. This CDR3 comprises 14 residues. This CDR3 reads CASSRGGSNQPQHF. CDR3 DNA sequence: TGTGCCAGCTCACGGGGGGGGAGCAATCAGCCCCAGCATTTT. Complete variable domain (other parts from reference TRBV18 and TRBJ1-5): NAGVMQNPRHLVRRRGQEARLRCSPMKGHSHVYWYRQLPEEGLKFMVYLQKENIIDESGMPKERFSAEFPKEGPSILRIQQVVRGDSAAYFCASSRGGSNQPQHFGDGTRLSIL.

In this sample, this clone turned up a few times. V gene TRBV6-1 combines with J gene TRBJ1-4; 8 bases fit TRBD1. Germline trimming cut 5 bases from V and 4 bases from J; bases unmatched to any gene: 3. This CDR3 is 14 amino acids long. Germline CDR1 MNHNS, CDR2 SASEGT. DNA for the CDR3: TGTGCCAGCAGTCGACAGGGGAGTAATGAAAAACTGTTTTTT. Amino acid sequence: CASSRQGSNEKLFF.

This chain links TRBV5-1 with TRBJ2-5, with D tentatively TRBD2 (6 bases). Germline lookup yields CDR1 SGHRS and CDR2 YFSETQ. V was trimmed by 5 bases and J by 5 bases, leaving 10 bases between them. The CDR3 totals 12 residues. As DNA, the CDR3 is TGCGCCAGCAGGCAGGAGGGGGAGACCCAGTACTTC. It codes for CASRQEGETQYF.

The chain is built from TRBV4-1 and TRBJ2-7, with TRBD1 identical over 7 bases. The CDR3 is 13 amino acids. In germline, CDR1 is MGHRA, CDR2 YSYEKL. The V segment lost 8 bases and the J segment 1 base; nucleotides outside the gene matches: 5. CDR3 residues: CASGRQGSYEQYF. CDR3 in DNA: TGCGCCAGCGGTAGACAGGGATCCTACGAGCAGTACTTC.

This chain links TRBV7-4 with TRBJ1-6, with 10 bases identical to TRBD1. Germline CDR1 is SGHVT and CDR2 is SQSDAQ. The CDR3 extends over 15 amino acids. V dropped 5 bases and J dropped 10; count of bases not matched to a gene: 8. The CDR3 bases are TGTGCCAGCAGCCCCCAGGGGACAGGGGAGTCACCCCTCCACTTT. It encodes CASSPQGTGESPLHF.

This clone was detected once. CDR3 in DNA: TGTGCCTGGAGTGTCGGGACAGTAAGCAATTCACCCCTCCACTTT. Translating gives CAWSVGTVSNSPLHF. The chain couples TRBV30 to TRBJ1-6, with TRBD1 matching over 7 bases. Per the germline V gene, CDR1 is GTSNPN and CDR2 is SVGIG (reference sequence). V shed 0 bases and J 7 bases; nucleotides not matched to a gene: 6. This CDR3 region has 15 residues.

This chain connects TRBV11-2 to TRBJ1-1, with 10 bases aligning to TRBD1. The germline CDR1 and CDR2 sequences are SGHAT and FQNNGV. This CDR3 region has 14 residues. V lost 8 bases to trimming and J lost 4 bases; unmatched junction nucleotides: 7. The CDR3 DNA reads TGTGCCAGCCGGACGGGGACAGGGGTCACTGAAGCTTTCTTT. It encodes CASRTGTGVTEAFF.

The CDR3 here is CASSRGDQPQHF. In DNA form, the CDR3 reads TGTGCCAGTAGCCGAGGTGATCAGCCCCAGCATTTT. The chain employs TRBV19 and TRBJ1-5; D ambiguous. The CDR3 runs 12 residues. Germline CDR1 is LNHDA and CDR2 is SQIVND (reference sequence). V lost 6 bases and J lost 5, with 8 bases in between.

The gene calls are TRBV30 and TRBJ1-2; a possible D gene is TRBD1 (6 bases). V shed 4 bases and J shed 10 bases, with 28 bases lying between them. Germline-derived CDR1 and CDR2 are GTSNPN and SVGIG (reference sequence). The CDR3 is 16 amino acids. The CDR3 DNA sequence: TGTGCCTGGATGGGAGGGTTTATTGCGGACAGTTGGACCTACACCTTC. Translated, it gives CAWMGGFIADSWTYTF.

The chain recombines TRBV6-5 with TRBJ1-3; unclear D gene. The CDR3 runs 15 residues. Germline V CDR1 and CDR2: MNHEY, SVGAGI. V dropped 6 bases and J dropped 4 bases, with 16 bases sitting between them. In DNA, the CDR3 is TGTGCCAGCAGACTCCGACCTTTGGAGGGAAACACCATATATTTT. It is translated as CASRLRPLEGNTIYF.

The gene calls are TRBV5-8 and TRBJ1-5; 10 bases are shared with TRBD1. The CDR3 is 18 amino acids. The germline CDR1 and CDR2 sequences are SGHTS and YDEGEE. V lost 2 bases to trimming and J lost 11 bases; unmatched junction nucleotides: 19. DNA of the CDR3: TGTGCCAGCAGCTTCCTCCTACCGGGACAGGGGAATCAGTTGGCCCAGCATTTT. Its translation: CASSFLLPGQGNQLAQHF.

In regard to this clone: The identical CDR3 is also encoded by other nucleotide sequences in the sample. This chain joins TRBV6-5 and TRBJ2-7, with 9 bases matching TRBD2. This CDR3 is 15 amino acids long. The germline gives CDR1 MNHEY, CDR2 SVGAGI. Trimming took 6 bases from V and 4 from J; bases not matched to a gene: 10. In nucleotides, the CDR3 is TGTGCCAGCAGCCCCAGGGCGGGGGGGCGGTACGAGCAGTACTTC. Translating it yields CASSPRAGGRYEQYF.

This chain uses TRBV7-9 with TRBJ1-3; D may be TRBD1 (6 bases). V dropped 6 bases and J dropped 1 base, with 10 bases sitting between them. From germline, CDR1 is SEHNR and CDR2 FQNEAQ (reference sequence). CDR3 length: 14 residues. DNA for the CDR3: TGTGCCAGCAGTTATACAGGGTCTGGAAACACCATATATTTT. It codes for CASSYTGSGNTIYF.

The V gene is TRBV7-2, the J gene TRBJ2-3, with 8 bases fitting TRBD2. J lost 7 bases, V lost 1 base, and 7 bases had no gene match. This CDR3 has 15 amino acids. The germline V gene encodes CDR1 SGHTA and CDR2 FQGNSA. DNA for the CDR3: TGTGCCAGCAGCTTAGATCGGGGGGGTGGGTATACGCAGTATTTT. Protein: CASSLDRGGGYTQYF.

This clone was counted a few times. Other DNA variants within this sample encode the same CDR3. The chain joins TRBV4-1 to TRBJ2-1; 15 positions match TRBD2. CDR3 length: 15 residues. Trimming cost V 4 bases and J 7 bases; bases outside gene matches: 2. From germline, CDR1 is MGHRA and CDR2 YSYEKL. The CDR3 DNA is TGCGCCAGCAGCCTTGGACTAGCGGGGGGGAATGAGCAGTTCTTC. Protein sequence: CASSLGLAGGNEQFF.

The chain carries TRBV2 and TRBJ1-5; TRBD1 might be the D (6 bases). Trimming pared 9 bases from V and 0 bases from J, leaving 15 bases between. Germline CDR1 and CDR2: SNHLY and FYNNEI. The CDR3 is 15 amino acids. CDR3 sequence (DNA): TGTGCCAGTGCTGACGTGGGGGCTAGCAATCAGCCCCAGCATTTT. It encodes CASADVGASNQPQHF.

The chain uses TRBV11-2 and TRBJ2-5, with D unclear. The V end lost 5 bases, the J end lost 2 bases, and 12 bases lay between the germline ends. Per germline, CDR1 SGHAT and CDR2 FQNNGV. CDR3 size: 14 residues. The CDR3 reads CASSPLHRQETQYF. The CDR3 bases are TGTGCCAGCAGCCCCCTGCACAGACAAGAGACCCAGTACTTC.

The chain recombines TRBV5-1 with TRBJ2-7; no clear D gene. The CDR3 consists of 13 residues. Deletions cut 0 bases from V and 2 bases from J, with 6 bases between. Germline CDR1 SGHRS, CDR2 YFSETQ. This chain's CDR3 is CASSLAQTYEQYF. The CDR3 bases are TGCGCCAGCAGCTTGGCACAGACCTACGAGCAGTACTTC.